This T cell receptor beta chain appears in the sequencing data of a study of blood T cell repertoires in COVID-19. The overall study: PBMCs, B-cell-depleted T cells, or T cells were the source of the cDNA or gDNA that made up the material.

Original processing methods: Reference gene primer amplification gave nucleated cell count estimates. Some clones are missing from TCRdb's copy, which holds only in-frame ones; the method was immunoSEQ multiplex PCR. V and J calls and clone size follow that table, whereas D and trimming were derived from the DNA. The sample lists more than 300,000 clones; about 90% were seen once. The Seattle site enrolled patients during active infection and followed them longitudinally. Germline V gene sequence: CDR1 KGHSH, CDR2 LQKENI. Trimming left V 0 bases short and J 1 base short, with 12 bases between. The length of the CDR3 is 16 residues.

This receptor was identified in a woman between 50 and 59 years old with COVID-19, enrolled during active disease. Sequences were obtained from peripheral blood. This rearrangement joins TRBV18 to TRBJ1-1; D unresolved. CDR3 coding DNA: TGTGCCAGCTCACCACCAAATGCGGGCCCGAACACTGAAGCTTTCTTT. It codes for CASSPPNAGPNTEAFF.